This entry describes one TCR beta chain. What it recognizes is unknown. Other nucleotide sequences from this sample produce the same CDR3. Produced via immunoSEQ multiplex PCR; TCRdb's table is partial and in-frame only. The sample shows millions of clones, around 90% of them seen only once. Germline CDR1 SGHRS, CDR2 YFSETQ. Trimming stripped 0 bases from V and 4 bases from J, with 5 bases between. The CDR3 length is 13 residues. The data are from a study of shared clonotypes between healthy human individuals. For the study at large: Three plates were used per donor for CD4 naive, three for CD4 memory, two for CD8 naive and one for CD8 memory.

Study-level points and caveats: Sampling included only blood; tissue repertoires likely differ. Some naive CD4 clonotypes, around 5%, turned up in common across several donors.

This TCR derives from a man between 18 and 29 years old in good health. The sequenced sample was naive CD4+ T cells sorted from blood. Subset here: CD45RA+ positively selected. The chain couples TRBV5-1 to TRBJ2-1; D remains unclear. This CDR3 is CASSLGVYNEQFF. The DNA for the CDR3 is TGCGCCAGCAGCTTGGGGGTGTACAATGAGCAGTTCTTC.